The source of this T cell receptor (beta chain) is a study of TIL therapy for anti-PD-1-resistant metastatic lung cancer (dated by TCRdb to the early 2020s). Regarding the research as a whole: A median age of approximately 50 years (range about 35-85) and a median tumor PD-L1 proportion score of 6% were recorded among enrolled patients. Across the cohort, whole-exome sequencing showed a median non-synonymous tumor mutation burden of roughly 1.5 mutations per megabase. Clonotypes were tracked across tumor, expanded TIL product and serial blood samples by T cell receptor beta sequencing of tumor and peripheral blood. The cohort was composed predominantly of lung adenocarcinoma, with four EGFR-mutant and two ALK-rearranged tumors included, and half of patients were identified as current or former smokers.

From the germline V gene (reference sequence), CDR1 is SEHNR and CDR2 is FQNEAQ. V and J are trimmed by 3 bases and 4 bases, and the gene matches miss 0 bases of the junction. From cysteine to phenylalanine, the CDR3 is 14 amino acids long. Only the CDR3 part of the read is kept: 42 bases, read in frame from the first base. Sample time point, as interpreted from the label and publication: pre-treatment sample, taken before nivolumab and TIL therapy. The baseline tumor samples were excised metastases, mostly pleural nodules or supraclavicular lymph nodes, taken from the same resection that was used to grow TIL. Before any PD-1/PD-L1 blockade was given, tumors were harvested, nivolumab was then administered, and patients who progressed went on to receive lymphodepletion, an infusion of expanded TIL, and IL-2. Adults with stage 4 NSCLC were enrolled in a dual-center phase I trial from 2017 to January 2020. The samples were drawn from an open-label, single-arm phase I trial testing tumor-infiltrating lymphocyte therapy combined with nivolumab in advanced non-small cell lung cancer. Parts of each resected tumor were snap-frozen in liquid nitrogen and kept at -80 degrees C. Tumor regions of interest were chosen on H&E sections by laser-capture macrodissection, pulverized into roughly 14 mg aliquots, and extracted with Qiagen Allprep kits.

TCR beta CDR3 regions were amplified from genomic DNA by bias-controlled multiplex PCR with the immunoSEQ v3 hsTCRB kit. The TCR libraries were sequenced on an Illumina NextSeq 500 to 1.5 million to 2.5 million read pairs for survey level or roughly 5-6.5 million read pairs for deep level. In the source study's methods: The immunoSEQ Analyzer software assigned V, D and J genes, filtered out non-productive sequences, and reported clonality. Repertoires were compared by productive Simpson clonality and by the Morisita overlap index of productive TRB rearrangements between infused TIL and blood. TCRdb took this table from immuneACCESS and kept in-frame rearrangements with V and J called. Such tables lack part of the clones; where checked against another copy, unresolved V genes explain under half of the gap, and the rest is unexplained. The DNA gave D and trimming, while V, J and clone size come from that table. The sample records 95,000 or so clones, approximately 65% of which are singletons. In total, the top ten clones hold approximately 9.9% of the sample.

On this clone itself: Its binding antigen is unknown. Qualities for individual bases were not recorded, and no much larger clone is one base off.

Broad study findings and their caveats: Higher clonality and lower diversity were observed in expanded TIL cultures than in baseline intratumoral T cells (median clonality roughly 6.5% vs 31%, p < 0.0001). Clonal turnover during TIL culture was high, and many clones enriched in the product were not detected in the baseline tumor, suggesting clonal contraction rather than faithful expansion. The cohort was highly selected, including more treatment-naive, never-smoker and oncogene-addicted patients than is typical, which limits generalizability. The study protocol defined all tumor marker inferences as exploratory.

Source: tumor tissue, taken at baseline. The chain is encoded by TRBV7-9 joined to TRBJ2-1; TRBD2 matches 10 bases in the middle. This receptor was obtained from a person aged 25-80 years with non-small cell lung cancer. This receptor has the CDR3 CASSFSGGYNEQFF. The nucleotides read TGTGCCAGCAGCTTTAGCGGGGGGTACAATGAGCAGTTCTTC.